The 25 T cell receptor beta chains in this list originate from one sample, sequenced in a study of blood T cell repertoires in COVID-19. Clones were read by immunoSEQ multiplex PCR, and TCRdb kept only the in-frame ones, dropping some. The sample holds 250,000 to 300,000 clones, around 78% seen once. The sequencing sample was made of peripheral blood. These receptor sequences come from a man in his sixties who had recovered from COVID-19.

The V and J genes are TRBV28 and TRBJ2-3; TRBD2 might be the D (6 bases). With 5 bases removed from V and 1 base from J, the gap between germline ends came to 16 bases. Germline values: CDR1 MDHEN, CDR2 SYDVKM. This CDR3 contains 16 residues. CDR3 residues: CASSPDPPGGTDTQYF. In DNA form, the CDR3 reads TGTGCCAGCAGTCCCGATCCGCCGGGGGGCACAGATACGCAGTATTTT.

This clone was detected a few times. The chain uses TRBV6-5 and TRBJ1-4; D gene uncertain. The CDR3 sequence is 15 residues long. Trimming cost V 5 bases and J 7 bases, with 17 bases left between them. Germline V CDR1 and CDR2: MNHEY, SVGAGI. The CDR3 spells CASSITTGIGEKLFF. CDR3 DNA: TGTGCCAGCAGTATTACGACGGGTATTGGTGAAAAACTGTTTTTT.

The chain uses TRBV6-4 and TRBJ2-1; 8 nucleotides align to TRBD1. Germline V gene data show CDR1 as MRHNA and CDR2 as SNTAGT. The CDR3 has 15 residues. V was pared by 3 bases and J by 12 bases, with 13 bases of the junction left unmatched. CDR3 sequence (DNA): TGTGCCAGCAGTGATACAGGGGGTCTTATGGGTCGGCAGTTCTTC. Translation: CASSDTGGLMGRQFF.

V and J are TRBV3-1 (or the pseudogene TRBV3-2) and TRBJ1-2; the match to TRBD1 covers 10 bases. The CDR3 length is 15 residues. V was pared by 4 bases and J by 4 bases, with 6 bases of the junction left unmatched. Germline CDR1 is LGHDT and CDR2 is YNNKEL (reference sequence). The DNA of the CDR3 is TGTGCCAGCAGCCGACAGGGGGCGTCTTCCTATGGCTACACCTTC. Translating it yields CASSRQGASSYGYTF.

This clone was seen once. V gene TRBV19 combines with J gene TRBJ2-1; tentative D call: TRBD2 (6 bases). This CDR3 has 16 amino acids. Between the trimmed V and J ends, which lost 6 bases and 2 bases, there was a span of 17 bases. CDR1 LNHDA and CDR2 SQIVND come from the germline V gene (reference sequence). The CDR3 region has the DNA TGTGCCAGTAGGGGATTGGGGCGGGACCCCTACAATGAGCAGTTCTTC. This sequence encodes CASRGLGRDPYNEQFF.

Only a few counts were recorded for this clone. The V call is TRBV6-1, the J call TRBJ1-5, with 11 bases fitting TRBD1. V shed 3 bases and J 6 bases; nucleotides not matched to a gene: 7. Germline CDR1 reads MNHNS; CDR2 reads SASEGT. CDR3 length: 16 amino acids. The CDR3 DNA reads as TGTGCCAGCAGTGACTTGGACAGGGGGCGAAGTCAGCCCCAGCATTTT. Its protein product is CASSDLDRGRSQPQHF.

This clone was seen once. V usage is TRBV7-2 and J usage is TRBJ2-2, with 8 bases fitting TRBD2. Germline CDR1 SGHTA, CDR2 FQGNSA. CDR3 length: 17 amino acids. V dropped 5 bases and J dropped 1; count of bases not matched to a gene: 9. This chain's CDR3 is CASSAAVSGKNTGELFF. The CDR3 DNA is TGTGCCAGCAGCGCCGCAGTTAGCGGGAAGAACACCGGGGAGCTGTTTTTT.

The chain has TRBV27 and TRBJ1-2; a possible D gene is TRBD1 (6 bases). The germline gives CDR1 MNHEY, CDR2 SMNVEV (reference sequence). The CDR3 loop spans 14 amino acids. The ends were cut back, 3 bases at V and 1 base at J, with 9 bases in the middle. DNA for the CDR3: TGTGCCAGCAGTTTCTCAGGGGTTAACTATGGCTACACCTTC. The encoded protein is CASSFSGVNYGYTF.

The chain carries TRBV6-2 or TRBV6-3 and TRBJ1-2, with 8 bases aligning to TRBD1. CDR1 and CDR2 from the germline V gene are MNHEY and SVGEGT. V shed 5 bases, J shed 4 bases, and the junction held 6 bases outside the gene matches. The CDR3 sequence is 14 residues long. CDR3: CASSDRGTGYGYTF. CDR3 coding DNA: TGTGCCAGCAGTGACCGGGGGACAGGCTATGGCTACACCTTC.

The chain recombines TRBV4-2 with TRBJ2-1; 12 bases fit TRBD2. After removal of 4 bases from V and 9 bases from J, the junction contained 10 bases not matched to a gene. The germline CDR1 and CDR2 sequences are LGHNA and YNFKEQ. This CDR3 is 16 amino acids long. CDR3 sequence (DNA): TGTGCCAGCAGCCCGGGGGCTAGCGGGAGGGCCAGTGAGCAGTTCTTC. It codes for CASSPGASGRASEQFF.

This clone was observed a handful of times. The chain has TRBV6-6 and TRBJ1-6; TRBD1 aligns across 7 bases. CDR1 MNHNY and CDR2 SVGAGI come from the germline V gene (reference sequence). The V gene end was trimmed by 5 bases and the J gene end by 10 bases; junction bases not matched to a gene: 5. CDR3 size: 13 residues. The CDR3 DNA is TGTGCCAGCAGTAGACAGGGCGAGTCACCCCTCCACTTT. It is translated as CASSRQGESPLHF.

This chain joins TRBV28 and TRBJ2-1; D is undetermined. The V gene lost 5 bases and the J gene lost 10 bases, with 21 bases spanning the gap. The CDR3 has 15 amino acids. Germline V gives CDR1 MDHEN, CDR2 SYDVKM. The CDR3 is CASSIPRQRAGEQFF. The CDR3 DNA follows: TGTGCCAGCAGTATCCCGCGGCAGAGAGCCGGGGAGCAGTTCTTC. The whole variable domain, remainder taken from reference TRBV28 and TRBJ2-1, is DVKVTQSSRYLVKRTGEKVFLECVQDMDHENMFWYRQDPGLGLRLIYFSYDVKMKEKGDIPEGYSVSREKKERFSLILESASTNQTSMYLCASSIPRQRAGEQFFGPGTRLTVL.

In this sample, this clone turned up once. The chain is built from TRBV6-2 or TRBV6-3 and TRBJ1-2; D may be TRBD1 (6 bases). CDR1 MNHEY and CDR2 SVGEGT come from the germline V gene. The CDR3 has 14 residues. Between the trimmed V and J ends, which lost 2 bases and 4 bases, there was a span of 11 bases. The CDR3 protein is CASSYAQGPYGYTF. In DNA form, the CDR3 reads TGTGCCAGCAGTTACGCACAGGGCCCCTATGGCTACACCTTC.

This clone was found once. The chain is built from TRBV7-9 and TRBJ2-1; 15 bases agree with TRBD2. There are 18 residues in the CDR3. V lost 5 bases and J lost 8; bases outside the gene matches: 13. The germline CDR1 and CDR2 sequences are SEHNR and FQNEAQ (reference sequence). This CDR3 is CASSPRTSGRARFHEQFF. In DNA, the CDR3 is TGTGCCAGCAGCCCCAGGACTAGCGGGAGGGCGCGGTTCCATGAGCAGTTCTTC. Complete variable domain (other parts from reference TRBV7-9 and TRBJ2-1): DTGVSQNPRHKITKRGQNVTFRCDPISEHNRLYWYRQTLGQGPEFLTYFQNEAQLEKSRLLSDRFSAERPKGSFSTLEIQRTEQGDSAMYLCASSPRTSGRARFHEQFFGPGTRLTVL.

This clone was seen once. V and J are TRBV5-1 and TRBJ2-5; tentatively, D is TRBD1 (6 bases). The ends were cut back, 0 bases at V and 5 bases at J, with 11 bases in the middle. Germline V gene sequence: CDR1 SGHRS, CDR2 YFSETQ. The CDR3 spans 14 residues. The CDR3 spells CASSLGTGSETQYF. DNA for the CDR3: TGCGCCAGCAGCTTGGGTACAGGGTCGGAGACCCAGTACTTC.

This clone was counted a few times. For the CDR3, the DNA is TGCAGCGTTGTAATTCCTACTAACTATGGCTACACCTTC. Amino acid sequence: CSVVIPTNYGYTF. The J gene is TRBJ1-2, the V gene TRBV29-1; unclear D gene. CDR3 size: 13 residues. The V end lost 4 bases, the J end lost 0 bases, and 9 bases lay between the germline ends. Germline V gives CDR1 SQVTM, CDR2 ANQGSEA.

The J gene is TRBJ2-7, the V gene TRBV5-1; perhaps TRBD1 as D (6 bases). V lost 4 bases, J lost 6 bases, and 17 bases lay in between. This CDR3 is built from 14 residues. Looked up from germline, CDR1 is SGHRS and CDR2 is YFSETQ. CDR3 nucleotide sequence: TGCGCCAGCAGCGTAACAGGGACGGTTGGCGAGCAGTACTTC. Translation gives CASSVTGTVGEQYF.

The chain has TRBV4-2 and TRBJ2-7, with D maybe TRBD2 (7 bases). The V gene lost 1 base and the J gene lost 6 bases, with 19 bases spanning the gap. This CDR3 spans 16 amino acids. CDR1 and CDR2 (germline): LGHNA, YNFKEQ. The CDR3 DNA sequence: TGTGCCAGCAGCCAAGCACACCGGGGGGCAGGTGGCGAGCAGTACTTC. This gives the protein CASSQAHRGAGGEQYF.

This clone was recorded a few times. This chain links TRBV7-6 with TRBJ2-7; D is ambiguous. Deletions cut 6 bases from V and 7 bases from J, with 16 bases between. CDR1 is SGHVS and CDR2 is FNYEAQ in the germline V gene. The CDR3 totals 13 residues. CDR3 amino acids: CASSSSPAREQYF. The CDR3 DNA is TGTGCCAGCAGTTCCTCACCTGCGCGGGAGCAGTACTTC.

The chain has TRBV6-5 and TRBJ1-6; 7 nucleotides line up with TRBD1. The V and J ends lost 6 bases and 10 bases, in that order; junction bases with no gene match: 9. Germline values: CDR1 MNHEY, CDR2 SVGAGI. This CDR3 is 14 amino acids long. CDR3 region: CASREGAWGSPLHF. The CDR3 DNA reads TGTGCCAGCAGAGAGGGGGCTTGGGGGTCACCCCTCCACTTT.

The rearrangement uses TRBV5-1 and TRBJ2-3, with 7 nucleotides matching TRBD1. The CDR3 length is 16 residues. The junction had 11 bases not matched to a gene; V was cut back by 4 bases and J by 3 bases. Germline V lookup: CDR1 SGHRS, CDR2 YFSETQ. The CDR3 coding sequence is TGCGCCAGCAGCCCTCGGACAGGCGCCTTAACAGATACGCAGTATTTT. Translating gives CASSPRTGALTDTQYF.

The chain is built from TRBV9 and TRBJ1-2, with TRBD1 identical over 8 bases. This CDR3 region has 15 residues. The germline gives CDR1 SGDLS, CDR2 YYNGEE. Trimming removed 0 bases from V and 2 bases from J; junction bases left unmatched: 3. The CDR3 sequence is CASSVGTGKNYGYTF. CDR3 DNA sequence: TGTGCCAGCAGCGTAGGGACAGGGAAAAACTATGGCTACACCTTC.

This clone came up a few times. The chain joins TRBV5-5 to TRBJ2-7; D gene ambiguous. The germline CDR1 and CDR2 sequences are SGHKS and YYEKEE (reference sequence). The CDR3 covers 13 residues. Trimming stripped 4 bases from V and 3 bases from J, with 11 bases between. CDR3 sequence reads: CASSLHDNYEQYF. The CDR3 DNA is TGTGCCAGCAGCCTCCACGACAACTACGAGCAGTACTTC.

The V and J genes are TRBV6-1 and TRBJ1-5, with D possibly being TRBD1 (5 bases). This CDR3 comprises 16 residues. Germline V gene sequence: CDR1 MNHNS, CDR2 SASEGT. With 3 bases removed from V and 4 bases from J, the gap between germline ends came to 16 bases. CDR3 DNA sequence: TGTGCCAGCAGTGACCTTGGGGGACTCCCGAATCAGCCCCAGCATTTT. It codes for CASSDLGGLPNQPQHF.

The chain employs TRBV28 and TRBJ1-2; TRBD1 is a possible D gene (5 bases). CDR1 and CDR2 from the germline V gene are MDHEN and SYDVKM. The length of the CDR3 is 12 residues. Trimming left V 11 bases short and J 3 bases short, with 13 bases between. The CDR3 nucleotides read TGTGCCTGCGGGGGGACGCACTATGGCTACACCTTC. The encoded protein is CACGGTHYGYTF.